This T cell receptor (beta chain) was sequenced during a study of vaccination and CD4 T cells after COVID-19. Study results and limitations: The great majority, 304 of 307 vaccine-specific clones, proved spike mono-reactive in convalescent patients.

A remark on this clonotype: Its specificity is not known.

V lost 4 bases to trimming and J lost 6 bases, with 12 bases between them. Germline loops: CDR1 SGHTA, CDR2 FQGTGA. The CDR3 loop spans 13 amino acids. Treatment reported: roughly 10-day PBMC culture with coronavirus spike peptide pools or control peptides (ViraFEST assay). Oncomine TCR Beta short-read sequencing was applied to DNA from cultured CD4+ T cells. One entry per CDR3 protein, called by TCRdb with MiXCR from the PCR reads. The sample includes roughly 4,000 distinct CDR3 sequences, roughly a fifth seen only once; the top ten take around 15%. The TCR comes from a human donor who had recovered from COVID-19. Sequencing input: CD4+ T cells from blood, cultured in vitro. The rearrangement links TRBV7-3 to TRBJ1-1; TRBD1 is a possible D gene (6 bases). The CDR3 DNA sequence: TGTGCCAGCAGCTCGGGGGGCCCCCCTGAAGCTTTCTTT. Its protein product is CASSSGGPPEAFF.